These 29 T cell receptor beta chains came from one sample sequenced in a study of blood T cell repertoires in COVID-19. Clones were read by immunoSEQ multiplex PCR, and TCRdb kept only the in-frame ones, dropping some. This table holds some 250,000 clones, around 89% found once. What was sequenced was PBMCs or T cells enriched from blood (not recorded which). The source is a man aged 40-55 years who had recovered from COVID-19.

This chain links TRBV11-2 with TRBJ2-7, with TRBD2 identical over 8 bases. V shed 5 bases and J 3 bases; nucleotides not matched to a gene: 9. The CDR3 extends over 15 amino acids. Per germline, CDR1 SGHAT and CDR2 FQNNGV. DNA for the CDR3: TGTGCCAGCAGCCCCGAGCGGGAGTTGGACTACGAGCAGTACTTC. Its protein product is CASSPERELDYEQYF. Full variable domain (missing parts from reference TRBV11-2 and TRBJ2-7): EAGVAQSPRYKIIEKRQSVAFWCNPISGHATLYWYQQILGQGPKLLIQFQNNGVVDDSQLPKDRFSAERLKGVDSTLKIQPAKLEDSAVYLCASSPERELDYEQYFGPGTRLTVT.

The genes are TRBV6-5 and TRBJ1-5; 9 bases are shared with TRBD1. CDR3 length: 16 amino acids. The V gene's germline CDR1 is MNHEY and CDR2 SVGAGI. The ends lost 2 bases at V and 6 bases at J; junction bases unmatched: 8. This CDR3 reads CASSYTGTGRGQPQHF. CDR3 bases: TGTGCCAGCAGTTACACAGGGACAGGGAGAGGTCAGCCCCAGCATTTT.

The chain recombines TRBV11-3 with TRBJ2-5, with 9 bases matching TRBD1. The CDR3 extends over 18 amino acids. The V and J ends lost 1 base and 3 bases, in that order; junction bases with no gene match: 12. CDR1 is SGHNT, CDR2 YENEEA, per germline. CDR3 in DNA: TGTGCCAGCAGCTTAGGCAAAATACAGGGGGCGCTGGAAGAGACCCAGTACTTC. It codes for CASSLGKIQGALEETQYF.

The chain has TRBV5-5 and TRBJ2-7, with D maybe TRBD2 (6 bases). Trimming removed 4 bases at V and 6 bases at J, with 20 bases between. Germline-derived CDR1 and CDR2 are SGHKS and YYEKEE (reference sequence). The CDR3 covers 15 residues. CDR3 protein: CASSPMAGTPGEQYF. The CDR3, as DNA: TGTGCCAGCAGCCCCATGGCGGGAACTCCCGGCGAGCAGTACTTC. The complete variable domain, with remaining parts taken from reference TRBV5-5 and TRBJ2-7, reads DAGVTQSPTHLIKTRGQQVTLRCSPISGHKSVSWYQQVLGQGPQFIFQYYEKEERGRGNFPDRFSARQFPNYSSELNVNALLLGDSALYLCASSPMAGTPGEQYFGPGTRLTVT.

The rearrangement joins TRBV30 to TRBJ1-6; 9 bases fit TRBD1. The V gene end was trimmed by 5 bases and the J gene end by 10 bases; junction bases not matched to a gene: 6. Looked up from germline, CDR1 is GTSNPN and CDR2 is SVGIG (reference sequence). The CDR3 is 13 residues long. In nucleotides, the CDR3 is TGTGCCTGGTGCGGGACAGGGTACTCACCCCTCCACTTT. It yields the protein CAWCGTGYSPLHF.

In DNA, the CDR3 is TGTGCCAGCAGGGGACAGCTAAATAGCAATCAGCCCCAGCATTTT. Its protein product is CASRGQLNSNQPQHF. The V gene is TRBV28, the J gene TRBJ1-5, with 7 positions matching TRBD1. The CDR3 covers 15 residues. Germline V gives CDR1 MDHEN, CDR2 SYDVKM. V was clipped by 6 bases and J by 0 bases; unmatched bases: 5. Complete variable domain (other parts from reference TRBV28 and TRBJ1-5): DVKVTQSSRYLVKRTGEKVFLECVQDMDHENMFWYRQDPGLGLRLIYFSYDVKMKEKGDIPEGYSVSREKKERFSLILESASTNQTSMYLCASRGQLNSNQPQHFGDGTRLSIL.

The chain combines TRBV5-1 with TRBJ1-6, with 8 bases identical to TRBD1. CDR3 size: 15 residues. The J segment lost 4 bases and the V segment lost 3 bases, leaving 3 bases of the junction unmatched. Germline loops: CDR1 SGHRS, CDR2 YFSETQ. CDR3 in DNA: TGCGCCAGCAGCTCCAGACAGGGGTATAATTCACCCCTCCACTTT. The encoded protein is CASSSRQGYNSPLHF.

This chain connects TRBV27 to TRBJ2-7, with 8 nucleotides matching TRBD1. The CDR3 runs 17 residues. In germline, CDR1 is MNHEY, CDR2 SMNVEV (reference sequence). J gave up 5 bases and V 6 bases, and 18 bases lay outside the gene matches. The CDR3 region has the DNA TGTGCCAGCAGCTCTCTGCTGAGAGGGACAGGTAGAGACGAGCAGTACTTC. This sequence encodes CASSSLLRGTGRDEQYF.

The rearrangement links TRBV7-9 to TRBJ1-1; no firm D call. CDR1 is SEHNR and CDR2 is FQNEAQ in the germline V gene (reference sequence). V lost 1 base and J 3 bases, leaving 9 bases between the germline ends. The CDR3 runs 14 residues. CDR3 DNA: TGTGCCAGCAGCTTAGTCTTGTCAGACACTGAAGCTTTCTTT. This sequence encodes CASSLVLSDTEAFF.

This chain uses TRBV2 with TRBJ1-4; D gene ambiguous. CDR1 and CDR2 from the germline V gene are SNHLY and FYNNEI. Trimming shortened V by 3 bases and J by 5 bases, and 7 bases separated the two germline ends. The CDR3 is 13 residues long. The CDR3 spells CASSDRQNEKLFF. CDR3 coding DNA: TGTGCCAGCAGTGACAGACAAAATGAAAAACTGTTTTTT.

This chain joins TRBV3-1 (or the pseudogene TRBV3-2) and TRBJ2-7, with D perhaps matching TRBD2 (5 bases). V lost 3 bases and J 0 bases, leaving 9 bases between the germline ends. This CDR3 has 14 amino acids. Germline CDR1 and CDR2: LGHDT and YNNKEL (reference sequence). CDR3 region: CASSQYGVSYEQYF. CDR3 bases: TGTGCCAGCAGCCAGTACGGGGTCTCCTACGAGCAGTACTTC.

This sequence joins TRBV5-1 and TRBJ2-5; 9 bases are a match to TRBD1. Germline V CDR1 and CDR2: SGHRS, YFSETQ. The trim removed 4 bases at V and 5 bases at J, leaving 15 bases unmatched. This CDR3 has 17 amino acids. CDR3 bases: TGCGCCAGCAGCACCCACACCCAAGGGACAGGGTACGAGACCCAGTACTTC. This translates into CASSTHTQGTGYETQYF.

The chain joins TRBV2 to TRBJ1-6; 11 bases align to TRBD1. The junction had 4 bases not matched to a gene; V was cut back by 4 bases and J by 5 bases. CDR1 and CDR2 from the germline V gene are SNHLY and FYNNEI. The CDR3 contains 16 residues. This CDR3 reads CASSVGTGGNNSPLHF. In DNA, the CDR3 is TGTGCCAGCAGTGTGGGGACAGGGGGAAATAATTCACCCCTCCACTTT.

V and J are TRBV19 and TRBJ1-2; 7 bases agree with TRBD1. CDR1 is LNHDA, CDR2 SQIVND, per germline (reference sequence). The CDR3 covers 16 residues. V dropped 1 base and J dropped 2; count of bases not matched to a gene: 7. CDR3 sequence reads: CASSIARGQSNYGYTF. The CDR3 coding sequence is TGTGCCAGTAGTATAGCCCGGGGACAGTCCAACTATGGCTACACCTTC.

This chain joins TRBV28 and TRBJ1-1; D possibly corresponds to TRBD1 (6 bases). The V gene lost 7 bases and the J gene lost 3 bases, with 18 bases spanning the gap. There are 15 residues in the CDR3. CDR1 MDHEN and CDR2 SYDVKM come from the germline V gene. The CDR3 sequence is CASIYSGGGYTEAFF. CDR3 nucleotides: TGTGCCAGCATCTACTCGGGGGGCGGGTACACTGAAGCTTTCTTT.

The CDR3: CASSVGNGGPRQETQYF. The CDR3 DNA sequence: TGTGCCAGCAGCGTAGGGAATGGCGGGCCCCGCCAAGAGACCCAGTACTTC. This chain uses TRBV9 with TRBJ2-5, with TRBD2 as a possible D gene (5 bases). The CDR3 covers 17 residues. Trimming took 0 bases from V and 1 from J, leaving 16 bases between them. Germline values: CDR1 SGDLS, CDR2 YYNGEE.

The chain couples TRBV27 to TRBJ2-7; D is possibly TRBD2 (6 bases). Trimming cost V 6 bases and J 6 bases, with 15 bases left between them. CDR1 and CDR2 from the germline V gene are MNHEY and SMNVEV (reference sequence). This CDR3 spans 13 amino acids. CDR3 in amino acids: CASSQGGRGEQYF. Written as DNA, the CDR3 is TGTGCCAGCAGCCAAGGAGGGAGAGGCGAGCAGTACTTC.

The genes are TRBV7-9 and TRBJ1-4; tentatively, D is TRBD1 (6 bases). The CDR3 spans 15 residues. Trimming cost V 7 bases and J 0 bases, with 12 bases left between them. The germline gives CDR1 SEHNR, CDR2 FQNEAQ (reference sequence). The CDR3, as DNA: TGTGCCAGCACAGCCGAGGGGGCAACTAATGAAAAACTGTTTTTT. It codes for CASTAEGATNEKLFF. The full variable domain, with the rest looked up from reference TRBV7-9 and TRBJ1-4, is DTGVSQNPRHKITKRGQNVTFRCDPISEHNRLYWYRQTLGQGPEFLTYFQNEAQLEKSRLLSDRFSAERPKGSFSTLEIQRTEQGDSAMYLCASTAEGATNEKLFFGSGTQLSVL.

This sequence joins TRBV28 and TRBJ1-6; 7 positions match TRBD1. J gave up 6 bases and V 5 bases, and 4 bases lay outside the gene matches. This CDR3 is 14 amino acids long. Germline assignment: CDR1 MDHEN and CDR2 SYDVKM. CDR3 in DNA: TGTGCCAGCAGTCCGGACAGGACTAATTCACCCCTCCACTTT. Amino acid sequence: CASSPDRTNSPLHF.

The rearrangement joins TRBV10-3 to TRBJ2-7; tentative D call: TRBD1 (7 bases). The CDR3 sequence is 13 residues long. The V end was cut by 11 bases, the J end by 2 bases, with 16 bases between. The germline V gene has CDR1 ENHRY and CDR2 SYGVKD. The CDR3 reads CAAQGGYTYEQYF. In DNA form, the CDR3 reads TGTGCCGCCCAGGGGGGATACACCTACGAGCAGTACTTC.

This chain uses TRBV18 with TRBJ2-3, with 14 bases aligning to TRBD2. This CDR3 is 15 amino acids long. The junction had 9 bases not matched to a gene; V was cut back by 10 bases and J by 6 bases. Germline assignment: CDR1 KGHSH and CDR2 LQKENI. The CDR3 loop reads CATRTSGGTRDTQYF. CDR3 in DNA: TGTGCCACGAGGACTAGCGGGGGGACAAGGGATACGCAGTATTTT.

The chain links TRBV10-3 to TRBJ2-5, with 7 bases fitting TRBD1. Germline V CDR1 and CDR2: ENHRY, SYGVKD. The CDR3 consists of 15 residues. J lost 4 bases, V lost 0 bases, and 5 bases had no gene match. In DNA, the CDR3 is TGTGCCATCAGTGAGTCAACAGGGGCAACAGAGACCCAGTACTTC. Encoded protein: CAISESTGATETQYF.

The chain is built from TRBV7-2 and TRBJ1-2; 8 nucleotides agree with TRBD1. CDR3 length: 15 residues. Germline CDR1 and CDR2: SGHTA and FQGNSA. V lost 7 bases and J lost 5; bases outside the gene matches: 12. CDR3 residues: CASTQDRERVYGYTF. As DNA, the CDR3 is TGTGCCAGCACCCAGGACAGGGAGAGGGTGTATGGCTACACCTTC.

The V gene is TRBV5-1, the J gene TRBJ1-6; 10 bases match TRBD1. This CDR3 comprises 16 residues. Looked up from germline, CDR1 is SGHRS and CDR2 is YFSETQ. The J segment lost 9 bases and the V segment lost 1 base, leaving 7 bases of the junction unmatched. The CDR3 nucleotides are TGCGCCAGCAGCTTGCAGGGACAGGGGCCGGGTTCACCCCTCCACTTT. Translation: CASSLQGQGPGSPLHF. The full variable domain, in which reference TRBV5-1 and TRBJ1-6 provide the parts outside the CDR3, is KAGVTQTPRYLIKTRGQQVTLSCSPISGHRSVSWYQQTPGQGLQFLFEYFSETQRNKGNFPGRFSGRQFSNSRSEMNVSTLELGDSALYLCASSLQGQGPGSPLHFGNGTRLTVT.

The chain recombines TRBV11-2 with TRBJ1-1; D ambiguous. Between the trimmed V and J ends, which lost 3 bases and 4 bases, there was a span of 18 bases. The CDR3 runs 16 residues. Germline values: CDR1 SGHAT, CDR2 FQNNGV. CDR3 nucleotide sequence: TGTGCCAGCAGCTTCGGCTTTGCGGGCTGGAGCACTGAAGCTTTCTTT. It translates to CASSFGFAGWSTEAFF.

The chain uses TRBV7-2 and TRBJ1-2; no clear D. This CDR3 region has 15 residues. Trimming left V 5 bases short and J 7 bases short, with 20 bases between. The germline gives CDR1 SGHTA, CDR2 FQGNSA. CDR3 DNA sequence: TGTGCCAGCAGCCTTGGTATTGGTGGTTCGGGTGGCTACACCTTC. It encodes CASSLGIGGSGGYTF.

The V call is TRBV18, the J call TRBJ2-3; 8 bases are shared with TRBD1. Germline CDR1 KGHSH, CDR2 LQKENI. The CDR3 spans 16 residues. Unmatched junction bases numbered 8, after V lost 4 bases and J lost 2 bases. CDR3 DNA sequence: TGTGCCAGCTCACGACAGACAGGGGCTAACACAGATACGCAGTATTTT. Its translation: CASSRQTGANTDTQYF.

The chain recombines TRBV5-1 with TRBJ1-6; weak D call: TRBD1 (6 bases). CDR3 size: 15 residues. V lost 0 bases and J 10 bases, leaving 14 bases between the germline ends. Germline CDR1 reads SGHRS; CDR2 reads YFSETQ. The CDR3 nucleotides are TGCGCCAGCAGCTTGGTGGGTGAGGGGGACTCACCCCTCCACTTT. Its protein is CASSLVGEGDSPLHF.

This clone was observed a single time. The chain combines TRBV9 with TRBJ1-2; TRBD1 aligns across 8 bases. The V gene end was trimmed by 1 base and the J gene end by 6 bases; junction bases not matched to a gene: 8. Germline CDR1 is SGDLS and CDR2 is YYNGEE. The CDR3 is 15 residues long. The CDR3 DNA follows: TGTGCCAGCAGCGTAATAGGGACAGGCAACGATGGCTACACCTTC. It yields the protein CASSVIGTGNDGYTF.